Each of the 15 T cell receptor beta chains below was sequenced from the same sample in a study of tumor and adjacent non-tumor tissue in lung cancer. This sample's RNA came from whole unsorted tissue. More than 3 cm separated this lung sample from the edge of the tumor. TCRbeta libraries were built with three rounds of nested PCR, modified from ARM-PCR. TCRdb fed the multiplex PCR reads into MiXCR, producing one record per CDR3 protein. The data hold 40,000 to 55,000 distinct CDR3 sequences, with about 70% observed a single time. The sequencing input was distant non-tumor lung tissue. The receptors come from a woman in her sixties with non-small cell lung cancer.

Concerning this clonotype itself: A single base separates this from a much larger clone, so it may be a read error. This sequence joins TRBV28 and TRBJ2-3; possibly TRBD2 for D (5 bases). Germline CDR1 MDHEN, CDR2 SYDVKM. Deletions cut 4 bases from V and 3 bases from J, with 14 bases between. This CDR3 has 15 amino acids. CDR3 loop: CASSYPGCGTDTQYF. CDR3 nucleotide sequence: TGTGCCAGCAGTTATCCGGGGTGCGGGACAGATACGCAGTATTTT.

On this clonotype: Here the CDR3 omits its conserved ending phenylalanine or tryptophan, so a read error is the likely source. The V call is TRBV6-5, the J call TRBJ1-2, with D hard to call. Germline V gene lookup returns CDR1 MNHEY and CDR2 SVGAGI. CDR3 length: 15 residues. Trimming pared 6 bases from V and 4 bases from J, leaving 18 bases between. CDR3 bases: TGTGCCAGCAGCCAATTAACTCCCCTTGGCTATGGCTACACCTCC. As protein: CASSQLTPLGYGYTS.

About this clonotype itself: A much bigger clone sits one base away, suggesting this may be a read error. CDR3 DNA sequence: TGCAGTGCTAGTCATTTGGTAACCTCCTACAATGAGCAGTTCTTC. This sequence encodes CSASHLVTSYNEQFF. V is TRBV20-1 and J is TRBJ2-1, with no clear D. Germline lookup yields CDR1 DFQATT and CDR2 SNEGSKA (reference sequence). This CDR3 spans 15 amino acids. Trimming left V 3 bases short and J 0 bases short, with 12 bases between.

The CDR3 spells CSVVADSGELFF. DNA of the CDR3: TGCAGCGTAGTAGCGGATAGCGGGGAGCTGTTTTTT. The rearrangement links TRBV29-1 to TRBJ2-2, with a possible D match to TRBD2 (6 bases). The CDR3 runs to 12 residues. Germline assignment: CDR1 SQVTM and CDR2 ANQGSEA. V was trimmed by 6 bases and J by 7 bases, leaving 12 bases between them.

A remark on this clonotype: Since no conserved phenylalanine or tryptophan closes the CDR3, a read error is the likely cause. The chain has TRBV5-1 and TRBJ2-7; D may correspond to TRBD1 or TRBD2 (5 bases each). Trimming took 2 bases from V and 2 from J, leaving 11 bases between them. Germline V gene sequence: CDR1 SGHRS, CDR2 YFSETQ. This CDR3 is built from 14 residues. The CDR3 protein is CASSLTGTPYEQYL. The CDR3 DNA sequence: TGCGCCAGCAGCTTAACCGGGACCCCCTACGAGCAGTACCTC.

This rearrangement joins TRBV29-1 to TRBJ1-6; 8 nucleotides line up with TRBD1. Germline CDR1 reads SQVTM; CDR2 reads ANQGSEA. The CDR3 totals 12 residues. The CDR3 bases are TGCAGTGTCGCACAGGGGGGCTCACCCCTCCACTTT. This translates into CSVAQGGSPLHF.

Of note for this clonotype: It may be a read error: a sequence one base away is much more abundant. The rearrangement links TRBV5-1 to TRBJ1-1; D is unresolved. Per the germline V gene, CDR1 is SGHRS and CDR2 is YFSETQ. V was cut by 4 bases and J by 5 bases, with 15 bases left in between. The length of the CDR3 is 14 residues. CDR3 residues: CASSPRTDKTEAFF. CDR3 nucleotide sequence: TGCGCCAGCAGCCCACGGACGGATAAAACTGAAGCTTTCTTT.

This clonotype was observed many times. The V and J genes are TRBV7-8 and TRBJ1-2; D possibly corresponds to TRBD1 (6 bases). V lost 2 bases and J lost 8, with 27 bases in between. Germline lookup yields CDR1 SGHVS and CDR2 FQNEAQ. This CDR3 has 18 amino acids. The CDR3 DNA reads TGTGCCAGCAGCTTATCGGGGCTAAGGACAGCCCCATACAGGGGCTACACCTTC. Translating gives CASSLSGLRTAPYRGYTF.

About this clonotype: One end of the junction varies from germline; a read error may be responsible. The rearrangement uses TRBV29-1 and TRBJ1-4; 10 nucleotides match TRBD1. Looked up from germline, CDR1 is SQVTM and CDR2 is ANQGSEA. There are 13 residues in the CDR3. This chain's CDR3 is CSVRDRGYENLFF. Here the CDR3 DNA reads TGCAGCGTGAGGGACAGGGGATATGAAAATCTGTTTTTT.

On this clonotype itself: A read error is possible here, since a much larger clone lies one base away. This CDR3 is missing its conserved last phenylalanine or tryptophan, likely due to a read error. V usage is TRBV6-5 and J usage is TRBJ2-5; 7 bases agree with TRBD1. The CDR3 runs to 14 residues. Germline loops: CDR1 MNHEY, CDR2 SVGAGI. After removal of 6 bases from V and 3 bases from J, the junction contained 7 bases not matched to a gene. CDR3 region: CASRKRGREETQYL. Here the CDR3 DNA reads TGTGCCAGCAGAAAGAGGGGGCGCGAAGAGACCCAGTACCTC.

To note about this clonotype: Germline and junction disagree at one end, which may indicate a read error. V and J are TRBV29-1 and TRBJ1-2; no definite D call. Germline CDR1 is SQVTM and CDR2 is ANQGSEA. The length of the CDR3 is 16 residues. Here the CDR3 reads CCVELLARQDNYGYTF. In DNA, the CDR3 is TGCTGCGTTGAGCTACTTGCCCGTCAGGATAACTATGGCTACACCTTC.

Many counts were recorded for this clonotype. The conserved phenylalanine or tryptophan normally closing the CDR3 is absent here, so this likely arose from a read error. This chain uses TRBV10-3 with TRBJ2-7; D possibly corresponds to TRBD2 (6 bases). Germline CDR1 and CDR2: ENHRY and SYGVKD. V lost 11 bases and J lost 4, with 15 bases in between. The CDR3 contains 12 residues. This chain's CDR3 is CASKRGEYEQYS. In DNA, the CDR3 is TGTGCCTCTAAGCGCGGGGAATACGAGCAGTACTCC.

To note about this clonotype: Since the CDR3 does not end with the conserved phenylalanine or tryptophan, this likely comes from a read error. It is unclear where the CDR3 begins or ends on the DNA, so no DNA is shown, and the CDR3 is as TCRdb lists it. V gene TRBV6-2 or TRBV6-3 combines with J gene TRBJ2-1. 11 amino acids form the CDR3, both terminal residues included. Germline CDR1 MNHEY, CDR2 SVGEGT. CDR3 in amino acids: CSSSYSDERFL.

The chain joins TRBV6-2 or TRBV6-3 to TRBJ2-5; a weak D match, TRBD2 (6 bases). The CDR3 is made up of 14 amino acids. CDR1 MNHEY and CDR2 SVGEGT come from the germline V gene. CDR3 in amino acids: CTSSPPSDLETQYF. DNA of the CDR3: TGTACTAGCAGCCCGCCGTCGGATTTGGAGACCCAGTACTTC.

Concerning this clonotype: One junction end disagrees with the germline gene, perhaps due to a read error. The V and J genes are TRBV11-2 and TRBJ1-5; 8 nucleotides match TRBD1. The CDR3 sequence is 14 residues long. CDR1 and CDR2 from the germline V gene are SGHAT and FQNNGV. CDR3 bases: TGTGCCAACAGCAGGACAGGGACCGATCAGCCTCAGAATTTT. This translates into CANSRTGTDQPQNF. The variable domain in full, with the rest retrieved from reference TRBV11-2 and TRBJ1-5, is EAGVAQSPRYKIIEKRQSVAFWCNPISGHATLYWYQQILGQGPKLLIQFQNNGVVDDSQLPKDRFSAERLKGVDSTLKIQPAKLEDSAVYLCANSRTGTDQPQNFGDGTRLSIL.